Presented here are 17 T cell receptor beta chains from one specimen sequenced in a study of vaccination and CD4 T cells after COVID-19. Antigens for these TCRs are unknown. As for treatment: roughly 10-day PBMC culture with coronavirus spike peptide pools or control peptides (ViraFEST assay). Sequence data for DNA of cultured CD4+ T cells were generated by the Oncomine TCR Beta short-read assay. In TCRdb, the PCR reads were re-called with MiXCR into one record per CDR3 protein. The data show roughly 22,000 distinct CDR3 sequences, approximately 32% seen once. The specimen sequenced was cultured CD4+ T cells from blood. Every receptor here comes from a human donor with COVID-19.

This clonotype was counted only a few times. The chain combines TRBV5-1 with TRBJ1-5; no clear D gene. The CDR3 is 15 residues long. V lost 4 bases and J lost 1, with 12 bases in between. Per the germline V gene, CDR1 is SGHRS and CDR2 is YFSETQ. The CDR3 DNA follows: TGCGCCAGCAGCCTCGGAGGGATGAGCAATCAGCCCCAGCATTTT. Translating gives CASSLGGMSNQPQHF. Looking up the rest from reference TRBV5-1 and TRBJ1-5 gives the full variable domain: KAGVTQTPRYLIKTRGQQVTLSCSPISGHRSVSWYQQTPGQGLQFLFEYFSETQRNKGNFPGRFSGRQFSNSRSEMNVSTLELGDSALYLCASSLGGMSNQPQHFGDGTRLSIL.

V usage is TRBV28 and J usage is TRBJ1-1; D is unclear. This CDR3 contains 11 residues. Germline V CDR1 and CDR2: MDHEN, SYDVKM. The V and J ends lost 10 bases and 5 bases respectively, with 11 bases between them. The CDR3: CATTLGTEAFF. CDR3 nucleotide sequence: TGTGCCACCACCTTAGGGACTGAAGCTTTCTTT.

V gene TRBV6-1 combines with J gene TRBJ2-7; the D gene could be TRBD1 or TRBD2 (5 bases each). The CDR3 runs to 13 residues. Trimming took 7 bases from V and 1 from J, leaving 11 bases between them. CDR1 and CDR2 (germline): MNHNS, SASEGT. CDR3 sequence: CASKRDRSYEQYF. CDR3 bases: TGTGCCAGCAAAAGGGACCGTTCCTACGAGCAGTACTTC.

This clonotype has a handful of counts. The chain uses TRBV27 and TRBJ1-6; weak D call: TRBD1 (5 bases). V lost 2 bases and J 10 bases, leaving 12 bases between the germline ends. CDR1 and CDR2 (germline): MNHEY, SMNVEV (reference sequence). There are 14 residues in the CDR3. In DNA form, the CDR3 reads TGTGCCAGCAGTTTAATGGGACCAGAGTCACCCCTCCACTTT. Residues: CASSLMGPESPLHF.

The CDR3 reads CSARPAAETQYF. CDR3 sequence (DNA): TGCAGTGCTCGGCCGGCTGCGGAGACCCAGTACTTC. This chain connects TRBV20-1 to TRBJ2-5, with D hard to call. CDR1 is DFQATT, CDR2 SNEGSKA, per germline (reference sequence). The CDR3 totals 12 residues. Trimming left V 5 bases short and J 5 bases short, with 12 bases between.

This chain links TRBV19 with TRBJ2-2, with 8 bases aligning to TRBD1. The CDR3 is 14 amino acids. V lost 8 bases and J lost 1; bases outside the gene matches: 3. Germline CDR1 is LNHDA and CDR2 is SQIVND (reference sequence). The CDR3 loop reads CASYRGLNTGELFF. CDR3 in DNA: TGTGCCAGTTACAGGGGGTTGAACACCGGGGAGCTGTTTTTT.

This clonotype was observed a handful of times. The chain uses TRBV20-1 and TRBJ2-7, with a possible D match to TRBD1 (6 bases). The CDR3 consists of 14 residues. Deletions cut 1 base from V and 2 bases from J, with 12 bases between. From germline, CDR1 is DFQATT and CDR2 SNEGSKA (reference sequence). The CDR3 bases are TGCAGTGCTAGAGCCCACGCAGGGGCCTACGAGCAGTACTTC. Residues: CSARAHAGAYEQYF.

This chain links TRBV18 with TRBJ2-2; D gene uncertain. Germline lookup yields CDR1 KGHSH and CDR2 LQKENI. V shed 4 bases and J shed 2 bases, with 5 bases lying between them. The CDR3 contains 13 residues. This CDR3 reads CASSQLNTGELFF. CDR3 DNA sequence: TGTGCCAGCTCACAACTCAACACCGGGGAGCTGTTTTTT.

The rearrangement uses TRBV2 and TRBJ2-1; TRBD1 matches 7 bases. The CDR3 length is 11 residues. Germline-derived CDR1 and CDR2 are SNHLY and FYNNEI. J gave up 9 bases and V 7 bases, and 3 bases lay outside the gene matches. The CDR3 reads CASIQGFEQFF. DNA of the CDR3: TGTGCCAGCATACAGGGGTTTGAGCAGTTCTTC.

The V and J genes are TRBV7-2 and TRBJ2-6; D uncertain. CDR3 length equals 18 residues. From germline, CDR1 is SGHTA and CDR2 FQGNSA. V lost 2 bases and J 0 bases, leaving 14 bases between the germline ends. DNA of the CDR3: TGTGCCAGCAGCTTAATAGGCAGGATAATCTCTGGGGCCAACGTCCTGACTTTC. Protein: CASSLIGRIISGANVLTF.

The chain has TRBV2 and TRBJ1-2; 7 positions agree with TRBD1. Unmatched junction bases numbered 6, after V lost 6 bases and J lost 2 bases. The germline gives CDR1 SNHLY, CDR2 FYNNEI. The length of the CDR3 is 14 residues. CDR3 bases: TGTGCCAGCAGCGACCAGGGACAGAACTATGGCTACACCTTC. Translation gives CASSDQGQNYGYTF.

This clonotype was seen only a few times. The J gene is TRBJ1-2, the V gene TRBV7-9; D not resolved. This CDR3 region has 11 residues. V lost 3 bases and J 8 bases, leaving 7 bases between the germline ends. The germline V gene has CDR1 SEHNR and CDR2 FQNEAQ (reference sequence). The CDR3 protein is CASSLGDGYTF. CDR3 DNA sequence: TGTGCCAGCAGCTTGGGAGACGGCTACACCTTC.

This clonotype was detected a few times. This chain links TRBV7-9 with TRBJ2-4; 9 positions match TRBD2. The germline CDR1 and CDR2 sequences are SEHNR and FQNEAQ (reference sequence). CDR3 length: 20 residues. V dropped 1 base and J dropped 0; count of bases not matched to a gene: 13. The CDR3: CASSLGGSSGAILAKNIQYF. The CDR3 nucleotides are TGTGCCAGCAGCTTAGGCGGTTCTAGCGGGGCGATACTAGCCAAAAACATTCAGTACTTC. The whole variable domain, remainder taken from reference TRBV7-9 and TRBJ2-4, is DTGVSQNPRHKITKRGQNVTFRCDPISEHNRLYWYRQTLGQGPEFLTYFQNEAQLEKSRLLSDRFSAERPKGSFSTLEIQRTEQGDSAMYLCASSLGGSSGAILAKNIQYFGAGTRLSVL.

There are a few counts of this clonotype. The chain has TRBV7-2 and TRBJ1-6; D call uncertain. V shed 5 bases and J shed 6 bases, with 14 bases lying between them. The CDR3 is 15 residues long. Per germline, CDR1 SGHTA and CDR2 FQGNSA. The CDR3 region is CASSPGVGFNSPLHF. The CDR3 region has the DNA TGTGCCAGCAGCCCGGGAGTAGGGTTTAATTCACCCCTCCACTTT.

J is TRBJ1-5 and V is TRBV28; D is possibly TRBD1 (5 bases). In germline, CDR1 is MDHEN, CDR2 SYDVKM. The CDR3 sequence is 15 residues long. Deletions cut 3 bases from V and 4 bases from J, with 13 bases between. CDR3 region: CASSLGQAVNQPQHF. The CDR3 DNA reads as TGTGCCAGCAGTTTGGGGCAGGCAGTAAATCAGCCCCAGCATTTT.

A few counts support this clonotype. This rearrangement joins TRBV12-3 or TRBV12-4 to TRBJ1-1, with D unclear. Trimming removed 3 bases at V and 4 bases at J, with 12 bases between. The CDR3 has 14 residues. The CDR3 here is CASSLSPGGTEAFF. Written as DNA, the CDR3 is TGTGCCAGCAGTTTGAGTCCCGGCGGCACTGAAGCTTTCTTT.

The chain is built from TRBV6-5 and TRBJ2-7, with D possibly matching TRBD1 (6 bases). The CDR3 has 15 amino acids. Germline loops: CDR1 MNHEY, CDR2 SVGAGI. Trimming took 4 bases from V and 3 from J, leaving 16 bases between them. As DNA, the CDR3 is TGTGCCAGCAGTTTCCCGACAGGAACCAGCTACGAGCAGTACTTC. This codes for CASSFPTGTSYEQYF.